The 3 T cell receptor beta chains given below trace back to one sample, sequenced in a study of T cells in localized non-small cell lung cancer. The assay was immunoSEQ multiplex PCR, and TCRdb's table has in-frame clones only and misses some. The repertoire consists of tens of thousands of clones, with around 85% occurring once and the leading ten covering just over 20%. The sample here was peripheral blood, taken before any cancer treatment. Every receptor here comes from a male donor older than 55 with stage III squamous cell lung carcinoma.

The gene calls are TRBV5-4 and TRBJ2-3, with D possibly being TRBD2 (7 bases). V shed 0 bases and J shed 0 bases, with 11 bases lying between them. Germline CDR1 reads SGHNT; CDR2 reads YYREEE (reference sequence). The CDR3 sequence is 16 residues long. CDR3 amino acids: CASSLGGGSSTDTQYF. For the CDR3, the DNA is TGTGCCAGCAGCTTGGGGGGGGGCTCTAGCACAGATACGCAGTATTTT. Based on the CDR3 plus reference TRBV5-4 and TRBJ2-3, the full variable domain is ETGVTQSPTHLIKTRGQQVTLRCSSQSGHNTVSWYQQALGQGPQFIFQYYREEENGRGNFPPRFSGLQFPNYSSELNVNALELDDSALYLCASSLGGGSSTDTQYFGPGTRLTVL.

This clone was counted a single time. The chain links TRBV10-3 to TRBJ1-2; D call uncertain. This CDR3 has 12 amino acids. V shed 7 bases and J shed 8 bases, with 14 bases lying between them. Germline V gene data show CDR1 as ENHRY and CDR2 as SYGVKD. This CDR3 is CAINEAAVGYTF. For the CDR3, the DNA is TGTGCCATCAACGAGGCGGCCGTCGGCTACACCTTC.

This clone appeared a few times. The chain recombines TRBV10-3 with TRBJ2-1, with a weak D call TRBD2 (5 bases). V gave up 6 bases and J gave up 6 bases, with 15 bases separating them. The CDR3 covers 14 residues. Germline CDR1 and CDR2: ENHRY and SYGVKD. CDR3 amino acids: CAIRNPGLPNEQFF. In DNA, the CDR3 is TGTGCCATCAGAAACCCCGGACTGCCCAATGAGCAGTTCTTC.